Below, one T cell receptor (beta chain) is given with its context. Profiled with immunoSEQ multiplex PCR; TCRdb holds only in-frame clones, not every one. The table records 65,000 to 95,000 clones, 95% to 98% of them present only once. This specimen belongs to a study of technical replicates of blood from a handful of donors. Germline V gene data show CDR1 as SGHNT and CDR2 as YYREEE (reference sequence). This CDR3 has 17 amino acids. Trimming at V came to 0 bases and at J to 2 bases, leaving 10 bases not matched to a gene. Material: T cells isolated from PBMCs. The chain recombines TRBV5-4 with TRBJ2-5, with 7 bases identical to TRBD2. This TCR derives from a human donor in good health. In DNA form, the CDR3 reads TGTGCCAGCAGCTTGGTAAGGGCGGGCGGGAGACAAGAGACCCAGTACTTC. This codes for CASSLVRAGGRQETQYF.